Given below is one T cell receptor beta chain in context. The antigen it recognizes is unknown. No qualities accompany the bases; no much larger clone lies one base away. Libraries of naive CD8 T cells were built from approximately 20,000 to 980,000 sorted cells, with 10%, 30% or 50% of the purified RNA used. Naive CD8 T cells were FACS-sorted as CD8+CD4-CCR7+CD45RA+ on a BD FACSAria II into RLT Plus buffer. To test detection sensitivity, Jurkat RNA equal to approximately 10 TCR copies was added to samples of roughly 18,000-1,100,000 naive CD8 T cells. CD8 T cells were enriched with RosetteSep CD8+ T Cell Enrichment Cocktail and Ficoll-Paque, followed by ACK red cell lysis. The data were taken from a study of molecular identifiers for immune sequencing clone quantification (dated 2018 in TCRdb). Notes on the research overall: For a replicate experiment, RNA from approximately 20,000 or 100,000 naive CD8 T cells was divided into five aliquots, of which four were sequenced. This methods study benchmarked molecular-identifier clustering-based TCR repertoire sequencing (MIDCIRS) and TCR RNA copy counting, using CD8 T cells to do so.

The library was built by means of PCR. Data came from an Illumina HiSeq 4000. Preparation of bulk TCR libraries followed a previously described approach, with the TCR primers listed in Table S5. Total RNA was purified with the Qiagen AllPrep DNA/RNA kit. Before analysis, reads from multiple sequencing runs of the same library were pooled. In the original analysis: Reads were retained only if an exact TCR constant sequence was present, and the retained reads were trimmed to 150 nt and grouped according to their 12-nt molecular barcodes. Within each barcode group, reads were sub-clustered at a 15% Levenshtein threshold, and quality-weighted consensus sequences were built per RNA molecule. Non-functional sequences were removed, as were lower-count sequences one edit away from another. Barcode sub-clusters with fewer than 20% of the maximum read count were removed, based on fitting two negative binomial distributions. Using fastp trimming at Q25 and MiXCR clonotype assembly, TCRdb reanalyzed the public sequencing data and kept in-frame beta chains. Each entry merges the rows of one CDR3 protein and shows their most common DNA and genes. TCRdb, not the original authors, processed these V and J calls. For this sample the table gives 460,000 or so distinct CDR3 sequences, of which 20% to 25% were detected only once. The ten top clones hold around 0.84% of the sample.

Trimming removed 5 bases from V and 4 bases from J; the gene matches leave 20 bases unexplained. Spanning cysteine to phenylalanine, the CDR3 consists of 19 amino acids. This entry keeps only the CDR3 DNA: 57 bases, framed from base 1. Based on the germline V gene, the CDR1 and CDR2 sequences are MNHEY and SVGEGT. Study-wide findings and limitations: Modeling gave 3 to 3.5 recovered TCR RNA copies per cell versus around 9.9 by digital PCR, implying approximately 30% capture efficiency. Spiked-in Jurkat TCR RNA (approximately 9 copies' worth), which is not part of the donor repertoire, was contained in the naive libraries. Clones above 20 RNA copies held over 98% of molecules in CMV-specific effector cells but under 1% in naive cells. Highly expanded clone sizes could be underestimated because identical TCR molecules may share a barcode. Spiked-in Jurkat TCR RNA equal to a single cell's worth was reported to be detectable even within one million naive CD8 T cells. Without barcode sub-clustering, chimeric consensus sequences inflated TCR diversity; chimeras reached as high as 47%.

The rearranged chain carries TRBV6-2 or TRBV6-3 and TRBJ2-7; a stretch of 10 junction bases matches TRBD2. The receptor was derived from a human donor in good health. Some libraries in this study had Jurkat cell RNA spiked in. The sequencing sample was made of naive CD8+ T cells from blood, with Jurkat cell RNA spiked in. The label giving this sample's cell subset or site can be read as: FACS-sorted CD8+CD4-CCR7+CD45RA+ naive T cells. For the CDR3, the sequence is CASSRSGPVGLAGVYEQYF. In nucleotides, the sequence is TGTGCCAGCAGTCGAAGCGGTCCGGTGGGGCTAGCGGGAGTGTACGAGCAGTACTTC.